This T cell receptor (beta chain) was recovered during a study of early T cells in non-severe SARS-CoV-2 infection. Overall study: The sequenced material was bulk RNA from unsorted whole blood, and its chains were unpaired.

The TCR library protocol was used to attach unique molecular identifiers. These identifiers were attached to individual cDNA molecules. TCRdb reprocessed the 5' RACE reads via MiXCR and lists one record per CDR3 protein. The sample lists about 60,000 distinct CDR3 sequences, roughly 18% occurring once. General study points: Matches to VDJdb favored anti-spike CD8 responses and missed private and CD4 specificities.

The CDR3 consists of 14 residues. Per germline, CDR1 SGHTA and CDR2 FQGNSA. V lost 10 bases, J lost 2 bases, and 17 bases lay in between. As regards this clonotype: Its matching antigen is unknown.

The chain employs TRBV7-2 and TRBJ2-5; D might be TRBD2 (6 bases). The sequencing used whole blood, collected at baseline. The receptor was isolated from an adult who was a healthcare worker with PCR-confirmed SARS-CoV-2 infection or an uninfected control (not recorded which). In nucleotides, the CDR3 is TGTGCCATCAAGAGGGCTAGCGCACAAGAGACCCAGTACTTC. Amino acids: CAIKRASAQETQYF.